This passage covers 29 T cell receptor beta chains from one sample sequenced in a study of T-cell reconstitution after alpha-beta-depleted transplantation in children. Unique molecular identifiers tagged the TCRbeta library. TCRdb independently ran MiXCR on the PCR reads; one entry per CDR3 protein. This repertoire shows roughly 500,000 distinct CDR3 sequences, less than 35% found once; its top ten account for approximately 2.3%. The sample consisted of PBMCs from the stem cell graft donor, taken from the stem cell graft. The receptors stem from a human donor who donated a stem cell graft to a child with aplastic anemia.

The sample holds a few counts of this clonotype. This chain uses TRBV5-4 with TRBJ2-2; 8 nucleotides align to TRBD2. Germline trimming cut 1 base from V and 0 bases from J; bases unmatched to any gene: 14. Germline V gene sequence: CDR1 SGHNT, CDR2 YYREEE (reference sequence). This CDR3 contains 20 residues. This CDR3 is CASSLYSGRRIRTNTGELFF. The CDR3 nucleotides are TGTGCCAGCAGCTTGTACAGCGGGAGAAGAATCCGAACGAACACCGGGGAGCTGTTTTTT.

The chain is built from TRBV18 and TRBJ1-6; no firm D call. CDR1 and CDR2 (germline): KGHSH, LQKENI. The CDR3 runs to 13 residues. Trimming cost V 3 bases and J 10 bases, with 10 bases left between them. This chain's CDR3 is CASSPKERSPLHF. CDR3 sequence (DNA): TGTGCCAGCTCACCTAAGGAGAGGTCACCCCTCCACTTT.

This chain connects TRBV18 to TRBJ2-7; 7 bases match TRBD1. The CDR3 length is 14 residues. V lost 1 base to trimming and J lost 4 bases; unmatched junction nucleotides: 4. The V gene's germline CDR1 is KGHSH and CDR2 LQKENI. The chain's CDR3 is CASSPQGATYEQYF. DNA for the CDR3: TGTGCCAGCTCACCACAGGGGGCCACGTACGAGCAGTACTTC.

In this sample, this clonotype turned up a few times. The chain employs TRBV11-3 and TRBJ2-2, with TRBD2 as a possible D gene (5 bases). The CDR3 contains 15 residues. The V gene lost 4 bases and the J gene lost 3 bases, with 12 bases spanning the gap. The germline V gene encodes CDR1 SGHNT and CDR2 YENEEA. The CDR3 loop reads CASSSRGADTGELFF. CDR3 bases: TGTGCCAGCAGCTCCCGGGGTGCTGACACCGGGGAGCTGTTTTTT.

V gene TRBV6-5 combines with J gene TRBJ2-3, with D possibly matching TRBD2 (5 bases). The CDR3 contains 17 residues. V shed 0 bases and J shed 0 bases, with 13 bases lying between them. Germline CDR1 reads MNHEY; CDR2 reads SVGAGI. DNA of the CDR3: TGTGCCAGCAGTTACTCGAGAGGACTTGGGAGCACAGATACGCAGTATTTT. As protein: CASSYSRGLGSTDTQYF.

The chain is built from TRBV7-2 and TRBJ2-4, with D unclear. CDR1 and CDR2 from the germline V gene are SGHTA and FQGNSA. The CDR3 contains 17 residues. Trimming took 5 bases from V and 1 from J, leaving 18 bases between them. The CDR3 reads CASSASGPNTAKNIQYF. DNA for the CDR3: TGTGCCAGCAGCGCGTCTGGACCTAACACCGCCAAAAACATTCAGTACTTC.

This clonotype was recorded a few times. The CDR3 here is CASSKNILSYNEQFF. The CDR3 nucleotides read TGTGCCAGCAGCAAGAACATCCTTTCTTACAATGAGCAGTTCTTC. The chain uses TRBV6-1 and TRBJ2-1; D is uncertain. Germline V gives CDR1 MNHNS, CDR2 SASEGT. Trimming took off 6 bases at V and 4 bases at J, with 16 bases between the two ends. The CDR3 totals 15 residues.

This clonotype came up many times. The V and J genes are TRBV6-2 or TRBV6-3 and TRBJ2-5; D gene ambiguous. V lost 2 bases, J lost 5 bases, and 3 bases lay in between. The CDR3 extends over 11 amino acids. Germline-derived CDR1 and CDR2 are MNHEY and SVGEGT. In DNA form, the CDR3 reads TGTGCCAGCAGTTACGGGGAGACCCAGTACTTC. The encoded protein is CASSYGETQYF.

This clonotype was seen at least ten times. The chain employs TRBV5-1 and TRBJ2-5; no definite D call. CDR3 length: 11 amino acids. Germline CDR1 reads SGHRS; CDR2 reads YFSETQ. V shed 5 bases and J shed 3 bases, with 5 bases lying between them. CDR3 sequence (DNA): TGCGCCAGCAGGGATGAAGAGACCCAGTACTTC. It encodes CASRDEETQYF. Together with reference TRBV5-1 and TRBJ2-5, the CDR3 gives the full variable domain: KAGVTQTPRYLIKTRGQQVTLSCSPISGHRSVSWYQQTPGQGLQFLFEYFSETQRNKGNFPGRFSGRQFSNSRSEMNVSTLELGDSALYLCASRDEETQYFGPGTRLLVL.

This clonotype has only a few counts. The CDR3 coding sequence is TGTGCCAGCGAGGGGACGGAATACTATGGCTACACCTTC. It translates to CASEGTEYYGYTF. This chain connects TRBV25-1 to TRBJ1-2; maybe TRBD1 (5 bases). The CDR3 sequence is 13 residues long. The germline V and J ends were trimmed by 8 bases and 3 bases, with 13 bases remaining between them. Germline CDR1 is MGHDK and CDR2 is SYGVNS.

This chain connects TRBV12-5 to TRBJ2-5; maybe TRBD1 (6 bases). V lost 6 bases and J 3 bases, leaving 23 bases between the germline ends. The CDR3 runs to 17 residues. The germline V gene has CDR1 LGHNT and CDR2 FRNRAP. The CDR3 protein is CASGFLNNDRPKETQYF. The CDR3 DNA sequence: TGTGCTAGTGGATTTCTGAACAACGACAGGCCCAAAGAGACCCAGTACTTC.

The V call is TRBV7-2, the J call TRBJ2-7; TRBD2 matches 8 bases. Germline loops: CDR1 SGHTA, CDR2 FQGNSA. V shed 7 bases, J shed 0 bases, and the junction held 11 bases outside the gene matches. CDR3 size: 16 residues. DNA for the CDR3: TGTGCCAGCACCCACCTTAGCGGGATAAGCTCCTACGAGCAGTACTTC. Translating it yields CASTHLSGISSYEQYF.

The V and J genes are TRBV29-1 and TRBJ2-3; D uncertain. The CDR3 totals 13 residues. Trimming stripped 2 bases from V and 2 bases from J, with 8 bases between. From germline, CDR1 is SQVTM and CDR2 ANQGSEA. The CDR3 is CSVEQHNTDTQYF. Written as DNA, the CDR3 is TGCAGCGTTGAACAGCACAACACAGATACGCAGTATTTT.

This clonotype turned up a few times. J is TRBJ2-1 and V is TRBV5-1; maybe TRBD2 (5 bases). Trimming left V 3 bases short and J 6 bases short, with 19 bases between. The germline V gene encodes CDR1 SGHRS and CDR2 YFSETQ. The CDR3 loop spans 16 amino acids. In nucleotides, the CDR3 is TGCGCCAGCAGCTCCCGTGAGAGGGCCTTCTTCAATGAGCAGTTCTTC. As protein: CASSSRERAFFNEQFF.

The chain uses TRBV9 and TRBJ2-1; 10 bases line up with TRBD2. The J segment lost 5 bases and the V segment lost 3 bases, leaving 14 bases of the junction unmatched. CDR1 is SGDLS and CDR2 is YYNGEE in the germline V gene. The length of the CDR3 is 18 residues. The CDR3 loop reads CASSAPSGSRSPNNEQFF. The DNA for the CDR3 is TGTGCCAGCAGCGCCCCTAGCGGGAGTAGATCCCCAAACAATGAGCAGTTCTTC.

The chain links TRBV6-5 to TRBJ2-2; D unclear. Deletions cut 5 bases from V and 6 bases from J, with 7 bases between. CDR1 and CDR2 (germline): MNHEY, SVGAGI. This CDR3 is 12 amino acids long. This CDR3 reads CASSNIAGELFF. CDR3 in DNA: TGTGCCAGCAGTAACATCGCCGGGGAGCTGTTTTTT.

This rearrangement joins TRBV7-2 to TRBJ1-1; a possible D gene is TRBD1 (5 bases). This CDR3 has 13 amino acids. Germline V gene lookup returns CDR1 SGHTA and CDR2 FQGNSA. V lost 8 bases and J lost 0, with 10 bases in between. The CDR3, as DNA: TGTGCCAGCGGTAGACAGATGAACACTGAAGCTTTCTTT. Amino acid sequence: CASGRQMNTEAFF.

This clonotype was detected a few times. This chain uses TRBV6-5 with TRBJ2-1; TRBD2 matches at 10 bases. V was clipped by 2 bases and J by 4 bases; unmatched bases: 11. This CDR3 comprises 18 residues. Germline V gene lookup returns CDR1 MNHEY and CDR2 SVGAGI. The CDR3 loop is CASSYSFSRTSGYNEQFF. Here the CDR3 DNA reads TGTGCCAGCAGTTACAGCTTTTCTAGGACTAGCGGATACAATGAGCAGTTCTTC.

This clonotype has a single count. The rearrangement links TRBV19 to TRBJ1-2; D might be TRBD1 (6 bases). The V gene's germline CDR1 is LNHDA and CDR2 SQIVND (reference sequence). V shed 9 bases and J shed 0 bases, with 11 bases lying between them. CDR3 length: 13 amino acids. The CDR3 DNA sequence: TGTGCCAGCAAACAGGGAGCTAACTATGGCTACACCTTC. Encoded protein: CASKQGANYGYTF. The whole variable domain, filled in from reference TRBV19 and TRBJ1-2, reads DGGITQSPKYLFRKEGQNVTLSCEQNLNHDAMYWYRQDPGQGLRLIYYSQIVNDFQKGDIAEGYSVSREKKESFPLTVTSAQKNPTAFYLCASKQGANYGYTFGSGTRLTVV.

In its sample, this clonotype was seen a few times. The chain joins TRBV20-1 to TRBJ2-3; 8 nucleotides line up with TRBD2. From germline, CDR1 is DFQATT and CDR2 SNEGSKA (reference sequence). The CDR3 covers 14 residues. Here the CDR3 DNA reads TGCAGCGCTTCGATCAGCGGGGGCGCAGATACGCAGTATTTT. Translating gives CSASISGGADTQYF.

This clonotype was observed a handful of times. This chain's CDR3 is CSVDSVASLTYNEQFF. The CDR3 nucleotides read TGCAGCGTTGATTCGGTAGCTTCGCTAACCTACAATGAGCAGTTCTTC. J is TRBJ2-1 and V is TRBV29-1, with unresolved D. Trimming cost V 3 bases and J 2 bases, with 17 bases left between them. Per the germline V gene, CDR1 is SQVTM and CDR2 is ANQGSEA. CDR3 length equals 16 residues.

This clonotype appeared a few times. The chain has TRBV7-2 and TRBJ2-6, with D possibly TRBD2 on 6 matching bases. The CDR3 sequence is 15 residues long. Germline V gene sequence: CDR1 SGHTA, CDR2 FQGNSA. V shed 8 bases and J shed 4 bases, with 15 bases lying between them. The DNA of the CDR3 is TGTGCCAGCTTCGTCGGGGGATCGGGGGCCAACGTCCTGACTTTC. It codes for CASFVGGSGANVLTF.

The V and J genes are TRBV18 and TRBJ1-1, with 8 bases that match TRBD1. The J segment lost 5 bases and the V segment lost 2 bases, leaving 4 bases of the junction unmatched. CDR1 and CDR2 from the germline V gene are KGHSH and LQKENI. The CDR3 is 14 amino acids. The CDR3 here is CASSPGQGWTEAFF. CDR3 sequence (DNA): TGTGCCAGCTCACCAGGACAGGGTTGGACTGAAGCTTTCTTT.

This clonotype was seen a handful of times. This chain connects TRBV20-1 to TRBJ2-7; the D gene is possibly TRBD2 (6 bases). V was clipped by 5 bases and J by 0 bases, with 11 bases between them. This CDR3 comprises 13 residues. Germline V gene sequence: CDR1 DFQATT, CDR2 SNEGSKA (reference sequence). The CDR3, as DNA: TGCAGTGCTTATAGCGGATTCTCCTACGAGCAGTACTTC. Protein sequence: CSAYSGFSYEQYF.

This clonotype has just a few counts. The rearrangement uses TRBV29-1 and TRBJ1-3, with unresolved D. V gave up 0 bases and J gave up 5 bases, with 5 bases separating them. This CDR3 region has 12 residues. Germline-derived CDR1 and CDR2 are SQVTM and ANQGSEA. CDR3 loop: CSVEEPRNTIYF. The CDR3 DNA follows: TGCAGCGTTGAAGAACCTCGAAACACCATATATTTT.

The chain employs TRBV12-3 or TRBV12-4 and TRBJ1-5, with D maybe TRBD1 (6 bases). CDR3 length: 14 residues. Trimming left V 6 bases short and J 7 bases short, with 16 bases between. CDR3 DNA sequence: TGTGCCAGCAGCCTTAGGGGGGGCCGCCAGCCCCAGCATTTT. Translating it yields CASSLRGGRQPQHF.

This clonotype was recorded a few times. The gene calls are TRBV7-3 and TRBJ2-5, with D possibly matching TRBD2 (6 bases). Trimming left V 5 bases short and J 1 base short, with 11 bases between. Germline V lookup: CDR1 SGHTA, CDR2 FQGTGA. The CDR3 runs 14 residues. CDR3 nucleotide sequence: TGTGCCAGCAGCACGCGGGACGGCCAAGAGACCCAGTACTTC. Protein sequence: CASSTRDGQETQYF.

This clonotype was counted only a few times. This chain connects TRBV20-1 to TRBJ2-4; 9 bases match TRBD1. Looked up from germline, CDR1 is DFQATT and CDR2 is SNEGSKA (reference sequence). The CDR3 has 15 residues. Trimming at V came to 6 bases and at J to 6 bases, leaving 12 bases not matched to a gene. The CDR3 is CSAGTTGTGLNIQYF. The CDR3 DNA is TGCAGTGCGGGAACGACCGGGACAGGGCTAAACATTCAGTACTTC.

J is TRBJ1-6 and V is TRBV7-9; the match to TRBD1 covers 7 bases. V was pared by 6 bases and J by 7 bases, with 6 bases of the junction left unmatched. The CDR3 spans 14 residues. CDR1 SEHNR and CDR2 FQNEAQ come from the germline V gene (reference sequence). CDR3 bases: TGTGCCAGCAGGCCAGGGGGGTCGAATTCACCCCTCCACTTT. Translated: CASRPGGSNSPLHF.